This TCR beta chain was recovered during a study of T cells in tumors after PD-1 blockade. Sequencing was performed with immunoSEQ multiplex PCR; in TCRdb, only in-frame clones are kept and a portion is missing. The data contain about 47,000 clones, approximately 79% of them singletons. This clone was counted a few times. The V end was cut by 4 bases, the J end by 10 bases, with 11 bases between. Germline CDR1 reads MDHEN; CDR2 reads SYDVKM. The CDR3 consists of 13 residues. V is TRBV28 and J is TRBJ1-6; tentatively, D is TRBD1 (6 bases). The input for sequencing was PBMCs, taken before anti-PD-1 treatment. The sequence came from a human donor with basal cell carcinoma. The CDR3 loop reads CASSSQGWSPLHF. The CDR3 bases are TGTGCCAGCAGTTCTCAGGGGTGGTCACCCCTCCACTTT.